These 26 T cell receptor beta chains were sequenced from one sample in a study of T cell responses to AZD1222 COVID-19 vaccine. Here immunoSEQ multiplex PCR was the method, and the copy in TCRdb shows in-frame clones only, minus some. Of some 150,000 clones listed, about nine tenths are singletons. The material was peripheral blood, obtained 28 days after the second AZD1222 dose. These receptors were collected from an adult who received the AZD1222 COVID-19 vaccine.

J is TRBJ1-3 and V is TRBV28; no clear D. The V end was cut by 8 bases, the J end by 3 bases, with 17 bases between. This CDR3 spans 15 amino acids. Germline values: CDR1 MDHEN, CDR2 SYDVKM. Written as DNA, the CDR3 is TGTGCCAGCCTAGGTCAAAGGGCAGATGGAAACACCATATATTTT. This sequence encodes CASLGQRADGNTIYF.

This chain uses TRBV27 with TRBJ2-3; D is perhaps TRBD1 (6 bases). This CDR3 is built from 14 residues. Germline CDR1 MNHEY, CDR2 SMNVEV (reference sequence). V was clipped by 4 bases and J by 6 bases, with 14 bases between them. The CDR3 sequence: CASSYLQGRDTQYF. The CDR3 DNA sequence: TGTGCCAGCAGTTACCTACAGGGAAGGGATACGCAGTATTTT.

The chain joins TRBV28 to TRBJ1-1; D possibly corresponds to TRBD1 (5 bases). V was shortened by 10 bases and J by 2 bases, with 14 bases between the two germline ends. Germline V CDR1 and CDR2: MDHEN, SYDVKM. This CDR3 has 13 amino acids. The CDR3 reads CATNRYHNTEAFF. The CDR3 DNA is TGTGCCACCAACAGGTACCACAACACTGAAGCTTTCTTT.

This chain links TRBV6-1 with TRBJ2-7; unclear D gene. Germline CDR1 and CDR2: MNHNS and SASEGT. The CDR3 runs to 13 residues. Trimming took 0 bases from V and 5 from J, leaving 8 bases between them. The CDR3 DNA is TGTGCCAGCAGTGAAGCCAGGAGCCACGAGCAGTACTTC. Encoded protein: CASSEARSHEQYF.

The rearrangement uses TRBV7-8 and TRBJ1-2; D is uncertain. Germline CDR1 is SGHVS and CDR2 is FQNEAQ. The CDR3 totals 13 residues. V was shortened by 5 bases and J by 8 bases, with 15 bases between the two germline ends. CDR3 nucleotides: TGTGCCAGCAGCCCCACAATCTCTGGGGGCTACACCTTC. It encodes CASSPTISGGYTF. Together with reference TRBV7-8 and TRBJ1-2, the CDR3 gives the full variable domain: GAGVSQSPRYKVAKRGQDVALRCDPISGHVSLFWYQQALGQGPEFLTYFQNEAQLDKSGLPSDRFFAERPEGSVSTLKIQRTQQEDSAVYLCASSPTISGGYTFGSGTRLTVV.

The chain combines TRBV9 with TRBJ2-7; D may be TRBD2 (6 bases). Germline CDR1 is SGDLS and CDR2 is YYNGEE. CDR3 length: 15 residues. The ends were cut back, 0 bases at V and 7 bases at J, with 17 bases in the middle. The DNA for the CDR3 is TGTGCCAGCAGCGTAGCGGGAGCGGAGGGGAGGGAGCAGTACTTC. It translates to CASSVAGAEGREQYF.

In nucleotides, the CDR3 is TGTGCCAGCAGTGGGACTAGCGGGAGCTATTACAATGAGCAGTTCTTC. Amino acid sequence: CASSGTSGSYYNEQFF. The chain carries TRBV25-1 and TRBJ2-1; 13 bases align to TRBD2. CDR1 is MGHDK, CDR2 SYGVNS, per germline. V shed 4 bases and J 4 bases; nucleotides not matched to a gene: 4. The CDR3 covers 16 residues.

The chain employs TRBV19 and TRBJ2-7; possibly TRBD1 or TRBD2 for D (5 bases each). CDR1 is LNHDA, CDR2 SQIVND, per germline (reference sequence). V was shortened by 6 bases and J by 5 bases, with 17 bases between the two germline ends. There are 14 residues in the CDR3. Here the CDR3 DNA reads TGTGCCAGTAGCTACCGGGACCAGATCGACGAGCAGTACTTC. This codes for CASSYRDQIDEQYF.

The rearrangement uses TRBV19 and TRBJ1-5; 9 positions agree with TRBD1. This CDR3 has 16 amino acids. Unmatched junction bases numbered 8, after V lost 8 bases and J lost 0 bases. Germline values: CDR1 LNHDA, CDR2 SQIVND (reference sequence). DNA of the CDR3: TGTGCCAGTCGGAAGAGGACAGGGGATAGCAATCAGCCCCAGCATTTT. It encodes CASRKRTGDSNQPQHF.

This sequence joins TRBV5-1 and TRBJ2-3; D unresolved. V was pared by 0 bases and J by 1 base, with 9 bases between. The CDR3 runs to 15 residues. Germline CDR1 reads SGHRS; CDR2 reads YFSETQ. CDR3: CASSLDGRRTDTQYF. CDR3 sequence (DNA): TGCGCCAGCAGCTTGGATGGACGTCGCACAGATACGCAGTATTTT.

This chain links TRBV3-1 (or the pseudogene TRBV3-2) with TRBJ2-2; no clear D. The germline V gene encodes CDR1 LGHDT and CDR2 YNNKEL (reference sequence). Trimming stripped 3 bases from V and 5 bases from J, with 4 bases between. This CDR3 comprises 12 residues. DNA for the CDR3: TGTGCCAGCAGCCATAGAACCGGGGAGCTGTTTTTT. Amino acid sequence: CASSHRTGELFF.

The V call is TRBV7-2, the J call TRBJ2-7; 10 nucleotides line up with TRBD1. The length of the CDR3 is 19 residues. V trimming: 4 bases; J trimming: 3 bases; junction bases outside the gene matches: 18. The V gene's germline CDR1 is SGHTA and CDR2 FQGNSA. CDR3 in DNA: TGTGCCAGCAGCTCCGGGGGACAGGGGCCCTACTACTACAGCTACGAGCAGTACTTC. Its protein is CASSSGGQGPYYYSYEQYF.

The genes are TRBV7-2 and TRBJ1-6; D gene uncertain. The CDR3 length is 12 residues. Per the germline V gene, CDR1 is SGHTA and CDR2 is FQGNSA. V lost 1 base and J lost 10, with 5 bases in between. CDR3 region: CASSLDSSPLHF. The CDR3 DNA follows: TGTGCCAGCAGCTTAGACAGCTCACCCCTCCACTTT.

The rearrangement joins TRBV6-1 to TRBJ1-2; D might be TRBD1 (6 bases). The CDR3 runs 15 residues. The V and J ends lost 2 bases and 2 bases respectively, with 12 bases between them. Germline CDR1 reads MNHNS; CDR2 reads SASEGT. The CDR3 reads CASSEIQGQNYGYTF. Here the CDR3 DNA reads TGTGCCAGCAGTGAAATACAGGGACAAAACTATGGCTACACCTTC.

This clone occurred once. The rearrangement links TRBV14 to TRBJ1-1; 7 bases line up with TRBD1. The CDR3 sequence is 16 residues long. The germline gives CDR1 SGHDN, CDR2 FVKESK. V shed 3 bases and J 7 bases; nucleotides not matched to a gene: 14. CDR3 sequence (DNA): TGTGCCAGCAGCCACATGATGGGACAAGGACAGGTTGAAGCTTTCTTT. Translation gives CASSHMMGQGQVEAFF. Together with reference TRBV14 and TRBJ1-1, the CDR3 gives the full variable domain: EAGVTQFPSHSVIEKGQTVTLRCDPISGHDNLYWYRRVMGKEIKFLLHFVKESKQDESGMPNNRFLAERTGGTYSTLKVQPAELEDSGVYFCASSHMMGQGQVEAFFGQGTRLTVV.

This chain uses TRBV15 with TRBJ2-7, with D possibly called TRBD1 or TRBD2 (5 bases each). The V and J ends lost 8 bases and 1 base respectively, with 18 bases between them. Germline V gene lookup returns CDR1 LNHNV and CDR2 YYDKDF (reference sequence). The CDR3 extends over 15 amino acids. The CDR3 DNA is TGTGCCACCTCGATGGGGCGGGCACTATCCTACGAGCAGTACTTC. It codes for CATSMGRALSYEQYF.

The chain links TRBV5-1 to TRBJ2-7; D might be TRBD2 (5 bases). V was pared by 4 bases and J by 3 bases, with 14 bases between. The germline CDR1 and CDR2 sequences are SGHRS and YFSETQ. The CDR3 sequence is 14 residues long. This CDR3 is CASSPGIPDYEQYF. The DNA for the CDR3 is TGCGCCAGCAGCCCCGGGATCCCGGACTACGAGCAGTACTTC.

V is TRBV11-3 and J is TRBJ2-1, with TRBD1 identical over 12 bases. There are 15 residues in the CDR3. With V trimmed by 5 bases and J by 6 bases, 5 bases remained unmatched. Germline V lookup: CDR1 SGHNT, CDR2 YENEEA. The CDR3 is CASSTGTGGFNEQFF. DNA for the CDR3: TGTGCCAGCAGCACCGGGACAGGGGGCTTCAATGAGCAGTTCTTC.

The rearrangement joins TRBV12-5 to TRBJ2-2; possible D gene TRBD1, 6 bases. The CDR3 extends over 14 amino acids. V lost 8 bases, J lost 5 bases, and 15 bases lay in between. Germline loops: CDR1 LGHNT, CDR2 FRNRAP. The CDR3 coding sequence is TGTGCTAGTATCAAACACAGGGAGACCGGGGAGCTGTTTTTT. It specifies CASIKHRETGELFF.

This rearrangement joins TRBV25-1 to TRBJ2-3, with D maybe TRBD1 (5 bases). Trimming pared 2 bases from V and 5 bases from J, leaving 14 bases between. CDR1 MGHDK and CDR2 SYGVNS come from the germline V gene. The CDR3 is 15 residues long. The CDR3 sequence: CASSEPGPGQDTQYF. As DNA, the CDR3 is TGTGCCAGCAGTGAACCCGGACCAGGACAAGATACGCAGTATTTT. Drawing the rest from reference TRBV25-1 and TRBJ2-3, the complete variable domain is EADIYQTPRYLVIGTGKKITLECSQTMGHDKMYWYQQDPGMELHLIHYSYGVNSTEKGDLSSESTVSRIRTEHFPLTLESARPSHTSQYLCASSEPGPGQDTQYFGPGTRLTVL.

The chain links TRBV19 to TRBJ1-1; TRBD1 might be the D (6 bases). The CDR3 is 13 residues long. Germline V gene sequence: CDR1 LNHDA, CDR2 SQIVND (reference sequence). Trimming removed 7 bases at V and 8 bases at J, with 17 bases between. CDR3 bases: TGTGCCAGTACTTACAGGGACCGCCGAGAAGCTTTCTTT. Its translation is CASTYRDRREAFF.

In this sample, this clone turned up a few times. The chain links TRBV7-2 to TRBJ2-7, with 10 bases lining up with TRBD2. Unmatched junction bases numbered 5, after V lost 6 bases and J lost 0 bases. The CDR3 is made up of 15 amino acids. Germline lookup yields CDR1 SGHTA and CDR2 FQGNSA. The CDR3 loop is CASRPSGSISYEQYF. The CDR3 coding sequence is TGTGCCAGCAGGCCTAGCGGGAGTATCTCCTACGAGCAGTACTTC.

The chain recombines TRBV6-5 with TRBJ2-7, with D perhaps TRBD2 (5 bases). Trimming removed 5 bases at V and 9 bases at J, with 11 bases between. The CDR3 extends over 11 amino acids. From germline, CDR1 is MNHEY and CDR2 SVGAGI. The CDR3 DNA sequence: TGTGCCAGCAGTCCCTCAGGAGGGCAGTACTTC. The encoded protein is CASSPSGGQYF.

The chain employs TRBV27 and TRBJ2-1, with 10 positions matching TRBD2. Germline CDR1 and CDR2: MNHEY and SMNVEV (reference sequence). V shed 5 bases and J 4 bases; nucleotides not matched to a gene: 8. The CDR3 has 16 residues. CDR3 DNA: TGTGCCAGCAGTGCGGAACTAGCGGGACCATACAATGAGCAGTTCTTC. Protein sequence: CASSAELAGPYNEQFF.

The rearrangement joins TRBV5-1 to TRBJ1-5, with 10 nucleotides matching TRBD1. The CDR3 totals 18 residues. Germline V gene data show CDR1 as SGHRS and CDR2 as YFSETQ. V shed 0 bases, J shed 5 bases, and the junction held 11 bases outside the gene matches. The CDR3 sequence: CASSLAPTGTGVDQPQHF. The CDR3 DNA sequence: TGCGCCAGCAGCTTGGCCCCCACCGGGACAGGGGTAGATCAGCCCCAGCATTTT.

This chain uses TRBV5-1 with TRBJ2-7; 9 bases match TRBD2. With 5 bases clipped from V and 6 bases from J, the junction kept 15 bases outside the gene matches. This CDR3 is built from 16 residues. Germline V gene sequence: CDR1 SGHRS, CDR2 YFSETQ. CDR3 loop: CASSQTRLAGLGEQYF. The CDR3 DNA sequence: TGCGCCAGCAGTCAAACGCGGCTAGCGGGACTGGGCGAGCAGTACTTC.